This T cell receptor (beta chain) emerged from a study of shared clonotypes between healthy human individuals. Some clones are missing from TCRdb's copy, which holds only in-frame ones; the method was immunoSEQ multiplex PCR. Among roughly 1,500,000 clones listed, around 98.5% were seen once. V lost 0 bases and J 6 bases, leaving 8 bases between the germline ends. CDR3 length: 14 residues. CDR1 is SGHAT, CDR2 FQNNGV, per germline. The clonotype comes from a man aged 25-40 years in good health. This rearrangement joins TRBV11-2 to TRBJ2-2; D unresolved. Sequenced sample: naive CD4+ T cells sorted from blood. Subset here: CD45RA+ positively selected. The CDR3 protein is CASSLESVSGELFF. CDR3 nucleotide sequence: TGTGCCAGCAGCTTAGAGTCGGTTTCCGGGGAGCTGTTTTTT.